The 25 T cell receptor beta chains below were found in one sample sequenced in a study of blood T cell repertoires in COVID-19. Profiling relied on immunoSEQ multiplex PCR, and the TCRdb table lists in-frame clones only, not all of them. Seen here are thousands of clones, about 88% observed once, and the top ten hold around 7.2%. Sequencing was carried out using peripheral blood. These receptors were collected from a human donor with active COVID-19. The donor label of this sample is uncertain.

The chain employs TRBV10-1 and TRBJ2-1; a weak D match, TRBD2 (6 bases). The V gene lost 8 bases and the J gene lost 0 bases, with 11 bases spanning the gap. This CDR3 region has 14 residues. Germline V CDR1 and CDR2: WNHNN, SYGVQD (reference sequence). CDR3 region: CASRGAGSYNEQFF. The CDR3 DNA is TGCGCCAGCCGAGGAGCGGGCTCCTACAATGAGCAGTTCTTC.

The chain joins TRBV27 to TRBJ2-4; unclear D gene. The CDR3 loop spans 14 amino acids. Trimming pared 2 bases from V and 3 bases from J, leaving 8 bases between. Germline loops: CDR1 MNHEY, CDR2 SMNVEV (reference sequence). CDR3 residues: CASSLRSGKNIQYF. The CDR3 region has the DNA TGTGCCAGCAGTTTACGCTCGGGCAAAAACATTCAGTACTTC.

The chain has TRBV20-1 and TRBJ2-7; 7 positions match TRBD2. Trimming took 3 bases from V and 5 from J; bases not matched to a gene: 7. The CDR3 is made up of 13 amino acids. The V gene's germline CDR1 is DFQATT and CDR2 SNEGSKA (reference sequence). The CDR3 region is CSASGGSDHEQYV. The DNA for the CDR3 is TGCAGTGCTAGTGGCGGGAGTGACCACGAGCAGTACGTC.

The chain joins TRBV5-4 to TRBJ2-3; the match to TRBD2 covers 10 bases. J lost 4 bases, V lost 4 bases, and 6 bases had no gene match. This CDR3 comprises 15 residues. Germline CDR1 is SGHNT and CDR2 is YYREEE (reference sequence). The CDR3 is CASSPAGGPADTQYF. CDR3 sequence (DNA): TGTGCCAGCAGCCCAGCGGGGGGGCCCGCAGATACGCAGTATTTT.

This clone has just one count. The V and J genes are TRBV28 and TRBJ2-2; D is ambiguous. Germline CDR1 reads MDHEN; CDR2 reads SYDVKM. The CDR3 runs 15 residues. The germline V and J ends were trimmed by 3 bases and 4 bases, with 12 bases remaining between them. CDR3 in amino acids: CASSLMVTGTGELFF. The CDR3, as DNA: TGTGCCAGCAGTTTGATGGTAACTGGCACCGGGGAGCTGTTTTTT.

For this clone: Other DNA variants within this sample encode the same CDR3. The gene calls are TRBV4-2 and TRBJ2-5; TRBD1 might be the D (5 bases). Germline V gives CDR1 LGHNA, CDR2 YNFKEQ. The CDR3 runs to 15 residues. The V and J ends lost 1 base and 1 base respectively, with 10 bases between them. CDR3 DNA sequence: TGTGCCAGCAGCCAAGCATCAGGGCCCCAAGAGACCCAGTACTTC. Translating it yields CASSQASGPQETQYF.

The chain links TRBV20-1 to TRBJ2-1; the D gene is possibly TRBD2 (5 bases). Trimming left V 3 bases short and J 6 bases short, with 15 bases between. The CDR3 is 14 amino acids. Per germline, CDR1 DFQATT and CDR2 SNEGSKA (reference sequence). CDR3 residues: CSASSTTRFNEQFF. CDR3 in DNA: TGCAGTGCTAGTTCGACTACGAGATTCAATGAGCAGTTCTTC.

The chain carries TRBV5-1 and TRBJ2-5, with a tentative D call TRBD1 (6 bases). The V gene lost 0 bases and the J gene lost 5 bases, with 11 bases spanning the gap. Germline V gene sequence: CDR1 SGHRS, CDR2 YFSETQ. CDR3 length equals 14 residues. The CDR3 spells CASSLGGQMETQYF. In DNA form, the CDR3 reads TGCGCCAGCAGCTTGGGCGGACAGATGGAGACCCAGTACTTC.

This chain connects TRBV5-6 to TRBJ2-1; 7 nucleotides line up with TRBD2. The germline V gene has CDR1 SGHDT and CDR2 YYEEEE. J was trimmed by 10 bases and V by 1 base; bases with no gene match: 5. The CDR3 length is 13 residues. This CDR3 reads CASSLRTRPEQFF. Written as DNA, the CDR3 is TGTGCCAGCAGCTTGCGGACTAGACCGGAGCAGTTCTTC.

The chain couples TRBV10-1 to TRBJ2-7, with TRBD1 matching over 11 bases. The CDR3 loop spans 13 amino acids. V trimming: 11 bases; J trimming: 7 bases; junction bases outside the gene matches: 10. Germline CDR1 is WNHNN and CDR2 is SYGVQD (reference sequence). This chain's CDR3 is CAGTGTGGCEQYF. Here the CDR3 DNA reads TGCGCCGGGACCGGGACAGGGGGTTGTGAGCAGTACTTC.

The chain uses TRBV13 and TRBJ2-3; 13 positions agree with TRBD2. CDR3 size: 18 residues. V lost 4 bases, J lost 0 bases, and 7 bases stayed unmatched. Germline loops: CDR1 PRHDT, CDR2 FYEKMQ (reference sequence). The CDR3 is CASSYGLAGASSTDTQYF. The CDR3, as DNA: TGTGCCAGCAGCTACGGACTAGCGGGAGCGTCTAGCACAGATACGCAGTATTTT.

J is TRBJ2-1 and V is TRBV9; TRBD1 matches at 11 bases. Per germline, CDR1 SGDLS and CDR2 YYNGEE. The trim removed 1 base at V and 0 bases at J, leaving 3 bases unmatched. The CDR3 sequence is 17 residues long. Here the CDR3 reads CASSVLGQGASYNEQFF. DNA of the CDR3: TGTGCCAGCAGCGTACTTGGACAGGGGGCCTCCTACAATGAGCAGTTCTTC.

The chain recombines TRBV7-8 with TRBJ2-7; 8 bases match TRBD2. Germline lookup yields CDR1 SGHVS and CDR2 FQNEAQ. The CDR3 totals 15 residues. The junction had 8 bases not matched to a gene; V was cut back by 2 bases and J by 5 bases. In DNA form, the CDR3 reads TGTGCCAGCAGCTTACTAGCGGGCTGGGGCCACGAGCAGTACTTC. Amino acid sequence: CASSLLAGWGHEQYF. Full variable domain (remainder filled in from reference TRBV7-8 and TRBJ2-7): GAGVSQSPRYKVAKRGQDVALRCDPISGHVSLFWYQQALGQGPEFLTYFQNEAQLDKSGLPSDRFFAERPEGSVSTLKIQRTQQEDSAVYLCASSLLAGWGHEQYFGPGTRLTVT.

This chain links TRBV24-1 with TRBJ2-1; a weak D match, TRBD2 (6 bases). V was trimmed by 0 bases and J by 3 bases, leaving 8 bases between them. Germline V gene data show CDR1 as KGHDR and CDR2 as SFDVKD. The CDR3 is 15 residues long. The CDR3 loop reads CATSDLEGGYNEQFF. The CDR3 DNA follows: TGTGCCACCAGTGATTTGGAGGGAGGCTACAATGAGCAGTTCTTC.

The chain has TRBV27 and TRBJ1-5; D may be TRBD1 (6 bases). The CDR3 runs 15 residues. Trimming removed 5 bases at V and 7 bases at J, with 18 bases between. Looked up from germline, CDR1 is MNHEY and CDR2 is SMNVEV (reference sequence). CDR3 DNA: TGTGCCAGCAGTCCCGGGACATACGTGAACCAGCCCCAGCATTTT. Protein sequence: CASSPGTYVNQPQHF.

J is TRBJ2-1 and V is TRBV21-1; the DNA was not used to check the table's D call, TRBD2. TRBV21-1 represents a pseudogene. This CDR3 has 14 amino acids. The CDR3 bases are TGTGCCAGCAGCAAGGGACTAGCTGGCGATGAGCAGTTCTTC. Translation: CASSKGLAGDEQFF.

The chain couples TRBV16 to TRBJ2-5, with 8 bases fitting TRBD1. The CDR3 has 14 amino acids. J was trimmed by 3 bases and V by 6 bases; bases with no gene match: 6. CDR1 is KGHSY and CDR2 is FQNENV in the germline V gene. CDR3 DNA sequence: TGTGCCAGCAGTCATACAGGGGGAAAAGAGACCCAGTACTTC. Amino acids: CASSHTGGKETQYF.

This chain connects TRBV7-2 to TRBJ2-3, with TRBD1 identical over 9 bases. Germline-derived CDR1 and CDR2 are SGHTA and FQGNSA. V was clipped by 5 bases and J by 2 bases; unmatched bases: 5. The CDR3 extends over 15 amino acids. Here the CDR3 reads CASSDRDRATDTQYF. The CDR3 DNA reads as TGTGCCAGCAGCGACCGGGACAGGGCCACAGATACGCAGTATTTT.

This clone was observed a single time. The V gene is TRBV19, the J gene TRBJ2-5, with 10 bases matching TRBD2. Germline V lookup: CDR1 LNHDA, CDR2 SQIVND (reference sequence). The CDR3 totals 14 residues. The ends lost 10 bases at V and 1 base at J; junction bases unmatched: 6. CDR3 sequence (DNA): TGTGCCACCGCACTAGCGGGAATCCAAGAGACCCAGTACTTC. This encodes CATALAGIQETQYF.

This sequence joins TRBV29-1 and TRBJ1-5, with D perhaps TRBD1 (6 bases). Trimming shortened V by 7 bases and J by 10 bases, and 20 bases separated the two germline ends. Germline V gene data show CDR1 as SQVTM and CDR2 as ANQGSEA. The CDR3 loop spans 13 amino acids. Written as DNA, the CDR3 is TGCAGCGCCGGTTACCAGGGGTCCGGTCCCCAGCATTTT. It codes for CSAGYQGSGPQHF.

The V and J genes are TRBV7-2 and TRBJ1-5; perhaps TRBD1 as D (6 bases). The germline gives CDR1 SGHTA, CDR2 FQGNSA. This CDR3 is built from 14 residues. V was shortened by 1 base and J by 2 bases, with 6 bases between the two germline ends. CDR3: CASSLEGGNQPQHF. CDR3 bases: TGTGCCAGCAGCTTAGAGGGGGGCAATCAGCCCCAGCATTTT.

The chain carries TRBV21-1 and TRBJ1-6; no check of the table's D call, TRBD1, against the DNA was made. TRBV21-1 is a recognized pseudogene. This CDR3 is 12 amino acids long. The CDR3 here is CAIEGGSSPLHF. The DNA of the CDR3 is TGTGCCATAGAAGGGGGTTCGTCACCCCTCCACTTT.

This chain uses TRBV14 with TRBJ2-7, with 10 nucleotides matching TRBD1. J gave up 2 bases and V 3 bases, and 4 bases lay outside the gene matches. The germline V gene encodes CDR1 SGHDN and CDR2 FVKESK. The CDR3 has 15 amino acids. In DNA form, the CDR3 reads TGTGCCAGCAGCCAGGGGACAGGGGTAACCTACGAGCAGTACTTC. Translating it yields CASSQGTGVTYEQYF. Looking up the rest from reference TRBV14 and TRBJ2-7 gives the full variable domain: EAGVTQFPSHSVIEKGQTVTLRCDPISGHDNLYWYRRVMGKEIKFLLHFVKESKQDESGMPNNRFLAERTGGTYSTLKVQPAELEDSGVYFCASSQGTGVTYEQYFGPGTRLTVT.

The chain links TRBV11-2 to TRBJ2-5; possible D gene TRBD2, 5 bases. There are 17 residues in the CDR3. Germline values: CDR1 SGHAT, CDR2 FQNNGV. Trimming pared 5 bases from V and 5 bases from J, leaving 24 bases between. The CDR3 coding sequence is TGTGCCAGCAGCGTACTAGTGTCTCGGGCAGGACGGGAGACCCAGTACTTC. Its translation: CASSVLVSRAGRETQYF.

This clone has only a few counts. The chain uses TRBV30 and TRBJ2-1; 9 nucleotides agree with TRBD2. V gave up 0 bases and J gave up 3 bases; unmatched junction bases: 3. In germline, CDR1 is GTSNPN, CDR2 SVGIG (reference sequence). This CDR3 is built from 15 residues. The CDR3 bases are TGTGCCTGGAGTGTGGCGGGAGGGGACTACAATGAGCAGTTCTTC. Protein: CAWSVAGGDYNEQFF. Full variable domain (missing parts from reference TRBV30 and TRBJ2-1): SQTIHQWPATLVQPVGSPLSLECTVEGTSNPNLYWYRQAAGRGLQLLFYSVGIGQISSEVPQNLSASRPQDRQFILSSKKLLLSDSGFYLCAWSVAGGDYNEQFFGPGTRLTVL.